The present T cell receptor beta chain was sequenced within a study of T cells in Graves' hyperthyroidism and ophthalmopathy. Amplified regions were TCR beta CDR3 sequences from RNA transcripts. During a first-round RT-PCR of the TCR CDR3, the HTBI primer set was used. TCRdb processed the multiplex PCR reads anew with MiXCR; each CDR3 protein has one entry. The table has about 380,000 distinct CDR3 sequences, roughly 13% seen once. This clonotype occurred a few times. The source of this sequence is a man under 40 with Graves' hyperthyroidism that later progressed to Graves' ophthalmopathy. The sample was blood.

This CDR3 reads CASSQDQGGVSPLHF. CDR3 sequence (DNA): TGTGCCAGCAGCCAAGATCAAGGAGGGGTCTCACCCCTCCACTTT. The rearrangement joins TRBV14 to TRBJ1-6, with D tentatively TRBD1 (5 bases). The CDR3 covers 15 residues. The V gene's germline CDR1 is SGHDN and CDR2 FVKESK. V was cut by 0 bases and J by 10 bases, with 13 bases left in between.